The rows below give T cell receptor beta chains drawn from one sample of a study of breast tumors, draining lymph nodes, adjacent tissues. TCRdb called the multiplex PCR reads again in MiXCR, with one record for every CDR3 protein. The sample lists 200,000 to 250,000 distinct CDR3 sequences, nearly 35% occurring once. Source material: axillary lymph node tissue. These receptors were collected from a female donor with breast cancer. Some clones in this sample may be carry-over from other donors' samples. The CDR3 runs from the conserved cysteine through the conserved F or W. The D gene is left open where the match is weak. Rows may omit the clone size; those that give it use once, few, many or a size class.

d_call: TRBD2; v_call: TRBV12-3/TRBV12-4; j_call: TRBJ2-7; cdr3_length: 16; clone_size: many; cdr3_nt: TGTGCCAGCAGTCCGGGACTAGCGGGAGGGCTCGACGAGCAGTACTTC; cdr3_aa: CASSPGLAGGLDEQYF
d_call: NA; v_call: TRBV6-6; j_call: TRBJ2-7; cdr3_length: 13; clone_size: few; cdr3_nt: TGTGCCAGCAGTGAAGCAGGGACGTACGAGCAGTACTTC; cdr3_aa: CASSEAGTYEQYF
d_call: NA; v_call: TRBV6-5; j_call: TRBJ2-1; cdr3_length: 14; clone_size: once; cdr3_nt: TGTGCCAGCAGTGCTCGACAGGTAGGAAATGAGCAGTTCTTC; cdr3_aa: CASSARQVGNEQFF
d_call: NA; v_call: TRBV25-1; j_call: TRBJ1-6; cdr3_length: 16; clone_size: NA; cdr3_nt: TGTGCCAGCAGTGGTCCCGGGACGGATTATAATTCACCCCTCCACTTT; cdr3_aa: CASSGPGTDYNSPLHF
d_call: TRBD1; v_call: TRBV5-5; j_call: TRBJ1-6; cdr3_length: 18; clone_size: NA; cdr3_nt: TGTGCCAGCAGCTTGGTCCAGCTCGTGGGGACAGGGTACTCAACCCTCCACTTT; cdr3_aa: CASSLVQLVGTGYSTLHF
d_call: NA; v_call: TRBV28; j_call: TRBJ2-7; cdr3_length: 14; clone_size: many; cdr3_nt: TGTGCCAGCAGCCGTTCCGGGGGCTCCTACGAGCAGTACTTC; cdr3_aa: CASSRSGGSYEQYF
d_call: TRBD1; v_call: TRBV18; j_call: TRBJ2-3; cdr3_length: 15; clone_size: NA; cdr3_nt: TGTGCCAGCTCACCGAACAGGGGGTTGACAGATACGCAGTATTTT; cdr3_aa: CASSPNRGLTDTQYF
d_call: TRBD2; v_call: TRBV25-1; j_call: TRBJ2-1; cdr3_length: 16; clone_size: many; cdr3_nt: TGTGCCAGCAGTGACACCGGACTAGGACGAGCACGTGAGCAGTTCTTC; cdr3_aa: CASSDTGLGRAREQFF
d_call: TRBD1; v_call: TRBV6-6; j_call: TRBJ1-4; cdr3_length: 15; clone_size: many; cdr3_nt: TGTGCCAGCAGTTACCGGGACAGGGGTGGGGAAAAACTGTTTTTT; cdr3_aa: CASSYRDRGGEKLFF
d_call: NA; v_call: TRBV15; j_call: TRBJ1-5; cdr3_length: 15; clone_size: many; cdr3_nt: TGTGCCACCAGCAGCGATATCCAGGGGAGTCAGCCCCAGCATTTT; cdr3_aa: CATSSDIQGSQPQHF
d_call: NA; v_call: TRBV2; j_call: TRBJ1-1; cdr3_length: 17; clone_size: NA; cdr3_nt: TGTGCCAGCAGTGGGATGGGGCGAGAGGAGAGGGGCACTGAAGCTTTCTTT; cdr3_aa: CASSGMGREERGTEAFF
d_call: NA; v_call: TRBV6-6; j_call: TRBJ2-1; cdr3_length: 15; clone_size: few; cdr3_nt: TGTGCCAGCAGTCCAGGGCTAGGGGTCGGCAATGAGCAGTTCTTC; cdr3_aa: CASSPGLGVGNEQFF
d_call: TRBD2; v_call: TRBV27; j_call: TRBJ2-7; cdr3_length: 17; clone_size: NA; cdr3_nt: TGTGCCAGCAGTTTATACCGCATAAGCGGGATCTCCTACGAGCAGTACTTC; cdr3_aa: CASSLYRISGISYEQYF
d_call: NA; v_call: TRBV18; j_call: TRBJ2-5; cdr3_length: 13; clone_size: many; cdr3_nt: TGTGCCAGCTCAGCCGGGACCGGAGAGACCCAGTACTTC; cdr3_aa: CASSAGTGETQYF
d_call: NA; v_call: TRBV19; j_call: TRBJ2-6; cdr3_length: 16; clone_size: NA; cdr3_nt: TGTGCCAGTAGTACGCCGGGGGCGGGGGGGGCCAACGTCCTGACTTTC; cdr3_aa: CASSTPGAGGANVLTF
d_call: NA; v_call: TRBV6-6; j_call: TRBJ2-1; cdr3_length: 15; clone_size: NA; cdr3_nt: TGTGCCAGCAGTACCGTTGCCGGTTCCTACAATGAGCAGTTCTTC; cdr3_aa: CASSTVAGSYNEQFF
d_call: NA; v_call: TRBV20-1; j_call: TRBJ2-7; cdr3_length: 14; clone_size: NA; cdr3_nt: TGCAGTGCTTCCGGGACGAGGGGCGGGCTGGGGCAGTACTTC; cdr3_aa: CSASGTRGGLGQYF
d_call: NA; v_call: TRBV2; j_call: TRBJ1-1; cdr3_length: 13; clone_size: few; cdr3_nt: TGTGCCAGCACCCCGGACGGTAACACTGAAGCTTTCTTT; cdr3_aa: CASTPDGNTEAFF